This T cell receptor (beta chain) originates from a study of blood T cell repertoires in COVID-19. Whole-study context: Researchers got acute and convalescent COVID-19 samples from the United States, Italy and Spain.

In the authors' methods: Reference gene primer amplification gave estimated nucleated cell counts. Generated by immunoSEQ multiplex PCR, the TCRdb table keeps only in-frame clones and is missing some. For V, J and clone size, that table is used; D and trimming come from the DNA. The table includes about 200,000 clones, 75% to 90% detected once. Per germline, CDR1 SGDLS and CDR2 YYNGEE. V gave up 4 bases and J gave up 4 bases, with 12 bases separating them. The CDR3 sequence is 14 residues long. The receptor comes from a woman of 80 years or more with COVID-19, enrolled during active disease. The chain links TRBV9 to TRBJ1-5, with TRBD1 as a possible D gene (5 bases). Sequencing was done on a sample of peripheral blood. DNA for the CDR3: TGTGCCAGCAGCCGAAACCAGGGAAATCAGCCCCAGCATTTT. Its translation: CASSRNQGNQPQHF.